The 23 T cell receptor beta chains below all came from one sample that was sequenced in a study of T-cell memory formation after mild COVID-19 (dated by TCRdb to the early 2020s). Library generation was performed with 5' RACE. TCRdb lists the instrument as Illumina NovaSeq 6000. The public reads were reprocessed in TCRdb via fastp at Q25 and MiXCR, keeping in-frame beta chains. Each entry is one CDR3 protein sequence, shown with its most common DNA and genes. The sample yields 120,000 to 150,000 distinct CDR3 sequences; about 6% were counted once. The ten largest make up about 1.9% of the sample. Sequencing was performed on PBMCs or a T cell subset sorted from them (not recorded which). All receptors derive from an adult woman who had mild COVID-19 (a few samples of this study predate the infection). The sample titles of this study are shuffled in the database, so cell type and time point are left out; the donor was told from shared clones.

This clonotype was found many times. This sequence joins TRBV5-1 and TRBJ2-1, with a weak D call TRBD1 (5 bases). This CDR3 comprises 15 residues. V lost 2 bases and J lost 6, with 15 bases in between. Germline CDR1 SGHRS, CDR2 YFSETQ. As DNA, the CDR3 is TGCGCCAGCAGCTTAATGGACACACACACCAATGAGCAGTTCTTC. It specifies CASSLMDTHTNEQFF.

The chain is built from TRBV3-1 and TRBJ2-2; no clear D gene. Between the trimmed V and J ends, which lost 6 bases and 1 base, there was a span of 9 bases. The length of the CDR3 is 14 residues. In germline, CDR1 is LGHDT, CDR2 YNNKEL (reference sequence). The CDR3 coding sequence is TGTGCCAGCAGGGCTACGGGGAACACCGGGGAGCTGTTTTTT. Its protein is CASRATGNTGELFF.

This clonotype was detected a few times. The CDR3 sequence: CASRPRGQGYEQYF. CDR3 nucleotides: TGCGCCAGCAGGCCGCGAGGACAGGGCTACGAGCAGTACTTC. The chain has TRBV5-1 and TRBJ2-7, with 8 bases fitting TRBD1. CDR3 size: 14 residues. The germline V gene encodes CDR1 SGHRS and CDR2 YFSETQ. The J segment lost 3 bases and the V segment lost 5 bases, leaving 7 bases of the junction unmatched.

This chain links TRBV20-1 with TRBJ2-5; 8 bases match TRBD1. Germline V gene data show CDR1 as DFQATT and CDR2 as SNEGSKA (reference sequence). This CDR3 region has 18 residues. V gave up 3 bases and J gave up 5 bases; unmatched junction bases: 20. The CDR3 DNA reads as TGCAGTGCTAGTTTGGTGAAATTAGGACAGGGATTAGTTGAGACCCAGTACTTC. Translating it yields CSASLVKLGQGLVETQYF.

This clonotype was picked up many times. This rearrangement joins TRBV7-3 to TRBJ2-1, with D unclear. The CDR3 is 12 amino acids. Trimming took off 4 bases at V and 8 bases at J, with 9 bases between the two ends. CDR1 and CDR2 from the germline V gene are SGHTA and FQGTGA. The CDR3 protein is CASSSTGHEQFF. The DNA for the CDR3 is TGTGCCAGCAGCTCCACCGGGCATGAGCAGTTCTTC.

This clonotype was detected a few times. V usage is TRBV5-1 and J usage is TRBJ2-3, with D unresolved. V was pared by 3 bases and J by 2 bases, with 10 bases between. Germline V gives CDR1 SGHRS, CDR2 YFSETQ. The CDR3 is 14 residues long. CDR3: CASSSSGHTDTQYF. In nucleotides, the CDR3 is TGCGCCAGCAGCTCCTCCGGTCACACAGATACGCAGTATTTT.

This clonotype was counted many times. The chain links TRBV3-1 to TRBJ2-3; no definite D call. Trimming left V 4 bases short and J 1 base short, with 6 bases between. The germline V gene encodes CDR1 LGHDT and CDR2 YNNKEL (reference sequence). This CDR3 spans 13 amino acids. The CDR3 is CASSPLGTDTQYF. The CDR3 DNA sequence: TGTGCCAGCAGCCCCTTAGGCACAGATACGCAGTATTTT.

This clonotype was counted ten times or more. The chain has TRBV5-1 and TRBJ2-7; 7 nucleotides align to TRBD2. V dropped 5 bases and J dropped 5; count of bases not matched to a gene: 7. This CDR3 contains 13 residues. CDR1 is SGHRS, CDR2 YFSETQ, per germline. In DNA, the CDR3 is TGCGCCAGCAGAACCGGGACTACTGACGAGCAGTACTTC. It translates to CASRTGTTDEQYF.

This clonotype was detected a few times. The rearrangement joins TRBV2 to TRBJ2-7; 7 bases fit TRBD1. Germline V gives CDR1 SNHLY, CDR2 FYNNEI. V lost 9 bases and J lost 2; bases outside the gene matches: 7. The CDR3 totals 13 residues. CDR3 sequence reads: CASSFGQAYEQYF. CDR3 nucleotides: TGTGCCAGTAGCTTCGGACAGGCCTACGAGCAGTACTTC.

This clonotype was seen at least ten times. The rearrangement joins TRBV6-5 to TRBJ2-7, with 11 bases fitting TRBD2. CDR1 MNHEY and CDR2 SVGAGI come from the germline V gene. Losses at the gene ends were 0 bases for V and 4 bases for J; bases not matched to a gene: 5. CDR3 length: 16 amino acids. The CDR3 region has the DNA TGTGCCAGCAGTTACTCGACTAGCGGGATCAGGTACGAGCAGTACTTC. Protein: CASSYSTSGIRYEQYF.

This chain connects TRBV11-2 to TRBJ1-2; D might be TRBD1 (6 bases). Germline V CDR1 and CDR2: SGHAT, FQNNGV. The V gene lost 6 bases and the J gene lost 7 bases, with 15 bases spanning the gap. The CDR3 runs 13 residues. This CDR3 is CASRNTGAGGYTF. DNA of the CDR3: TGTGCCAGCAGAAACACGGGGGCGGGTGGCTACACCTTC.

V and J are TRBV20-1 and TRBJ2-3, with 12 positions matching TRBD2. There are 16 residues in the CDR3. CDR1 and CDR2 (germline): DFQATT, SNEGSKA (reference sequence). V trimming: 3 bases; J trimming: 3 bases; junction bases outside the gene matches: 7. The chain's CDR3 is CSASATSGSGTDTQYF. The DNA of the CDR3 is TGCAGTGCTAGTGCGACTAGCGGGAGTGGGACAGATACGCAGTATTTT.

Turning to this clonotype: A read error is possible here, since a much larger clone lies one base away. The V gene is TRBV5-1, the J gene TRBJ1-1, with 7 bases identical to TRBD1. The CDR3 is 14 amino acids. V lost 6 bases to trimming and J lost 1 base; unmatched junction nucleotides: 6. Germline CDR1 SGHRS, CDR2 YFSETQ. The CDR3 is CASIRGQQNTEAFF. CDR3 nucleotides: TGCGCCAGCATCCGGGGACAGCAGAACACTGAAGCTTTCTTT.

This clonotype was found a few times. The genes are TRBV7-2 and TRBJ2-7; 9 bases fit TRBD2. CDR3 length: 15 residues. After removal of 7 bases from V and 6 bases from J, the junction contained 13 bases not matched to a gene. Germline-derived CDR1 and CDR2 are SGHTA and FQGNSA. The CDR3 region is CASTSFSGSWGEQYF. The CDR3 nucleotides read TGTGCCAGCACCTCCTTTAGCGGGAGCTGGGGCGAGCAGTACTTC.

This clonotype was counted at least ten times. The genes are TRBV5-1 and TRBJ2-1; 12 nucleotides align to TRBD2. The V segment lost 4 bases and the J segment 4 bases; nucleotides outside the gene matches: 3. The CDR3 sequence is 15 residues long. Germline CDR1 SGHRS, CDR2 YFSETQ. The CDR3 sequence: CASSATSGGYNEQFF. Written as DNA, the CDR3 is TGCGCCAGCAGCGCGACTAGCGGGGGATACAATGAGCAGTTCTTC.

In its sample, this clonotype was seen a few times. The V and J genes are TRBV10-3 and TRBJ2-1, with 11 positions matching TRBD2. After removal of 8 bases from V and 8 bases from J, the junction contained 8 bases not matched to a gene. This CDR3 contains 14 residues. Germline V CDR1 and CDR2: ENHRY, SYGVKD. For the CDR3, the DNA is TGTGCCATCGGAGTAGCGGGGGGGCCTTATGAGCAGTTCTTC. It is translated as CAIGVAGGPYEQFF.

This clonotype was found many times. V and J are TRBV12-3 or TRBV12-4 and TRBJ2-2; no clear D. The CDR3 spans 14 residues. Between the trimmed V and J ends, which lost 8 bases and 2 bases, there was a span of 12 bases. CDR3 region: CASGPWGNTGELFF. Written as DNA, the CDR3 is TGTGCCAGCGGACCGTGGGGAAACACCGGGGAGCTGTTTTTT.

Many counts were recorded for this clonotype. The CDR3 DNA reads as TGCAGTGCTGACAAACTAGCGGGAGGGTCCTACAATGAGCAGTTCTTC. This gives the protein CSADKLAGGSYNEQFF. The genes are TRBV20-1 and TRBJ2-1; 13 bases line up with TRBD2. The CDR3 covers 16 residues. Germline lookup yields CDR1 DFQATT and CDR2 SNEGSKA (reference sequence). Trimming removed 5 bases from V and 1 base from J; junction bases left unmatched: 5.

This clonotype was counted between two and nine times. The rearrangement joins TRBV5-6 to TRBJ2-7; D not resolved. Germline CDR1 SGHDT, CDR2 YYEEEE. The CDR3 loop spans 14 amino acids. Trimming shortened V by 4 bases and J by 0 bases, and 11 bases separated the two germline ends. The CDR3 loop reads CASSQSWSSYEQYF. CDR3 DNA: TGTGCCAGCAGCCAATCTTGGAGCTCCTACGAGCAGTACTTC.

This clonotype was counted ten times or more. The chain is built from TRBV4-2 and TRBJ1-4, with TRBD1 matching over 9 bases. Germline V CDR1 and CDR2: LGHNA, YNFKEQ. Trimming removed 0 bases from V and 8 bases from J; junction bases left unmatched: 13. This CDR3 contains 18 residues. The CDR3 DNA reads TGTGCCAGCAGCCAAGATTTTATGTGGGGACAGGGAGAAGAAAAACTGTTTTTT. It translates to CASSQDFMWGQGEEKLFF.

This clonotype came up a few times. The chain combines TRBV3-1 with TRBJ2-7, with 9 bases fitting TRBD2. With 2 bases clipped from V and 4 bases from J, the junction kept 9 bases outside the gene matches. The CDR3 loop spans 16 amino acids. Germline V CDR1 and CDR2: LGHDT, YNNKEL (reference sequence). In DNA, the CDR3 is TGTGCCAGCAGCCAACGGGGCGGGGGGGTACGATACGAGCAGTACTTC. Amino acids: CASSQRGGGVRYEQYF.

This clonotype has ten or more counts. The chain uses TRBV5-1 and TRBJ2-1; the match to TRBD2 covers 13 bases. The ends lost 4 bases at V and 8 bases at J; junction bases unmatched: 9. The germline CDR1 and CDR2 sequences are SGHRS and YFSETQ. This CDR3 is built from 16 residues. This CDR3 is CASSPRLAGGKDEQFF. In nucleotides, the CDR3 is TGCGCCAGCAGCCCCCGACTAGCGGGGGGTAAGGATGAGCAGTTCTTC.

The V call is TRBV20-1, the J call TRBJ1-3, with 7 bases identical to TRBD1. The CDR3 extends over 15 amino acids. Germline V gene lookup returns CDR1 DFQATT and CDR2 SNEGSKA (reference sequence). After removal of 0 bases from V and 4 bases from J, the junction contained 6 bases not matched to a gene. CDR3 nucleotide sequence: TGCAGTGCTAGAGATCTGAGGGGGCAAGGAAACACCATATATTTT. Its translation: CSARDLRGQGNTIYF.